Listed below are T cell receptor beta chains from one sample, sequenced in a study of blood T cell repertoires in COVID-19. Assay: immunoSEQ multiplex PCR; the TCRdb copy retains only in-frame clones and omits some. Among some 270,000 clones listed, 86% were seen once. The sample was peripheral blood. All receptors come from a man aged 40-49 years with active or convalescent COVID-19. CDR3s include the opening cysteine and the closing phenylalanine or tryptophan. The D gene is left open where the match is weak. Size is stated for part of the rows, as once, few or many counts, or as a class when the clone is expanded.

>TRBV25-1|NA|TRBJ1-6|once
CASGAQDSPLHF
TGTGCCAGCGGGGCTCAGGACTCACCCCTCCACTTT
>TRBV9|TRBD1|TRBJ2-1|NA
CASSEAGGVLDEQFF
TGTGCCAGCAGCGAGGCAGGGGGCGTTTTAGATGAGCAGTTCTTC
>TRBV4-1|NA|TRBJ1-4|NA
CASSQGGIATNEKLFF
TGCGCCAGCAGCCAAGGAGGGATAGCAACTAATGAAAAACTGTTTTTT
>TRBV5-1|NA|TRBJ1-5|NA
CASSRRLAGNKGASNQPQHF
TGCGCCAGCAGCCGCCGGTTGGCAGGGAATAAGGGTGCGAGCAATCAGCCCCAGCATTTT
>TRBV7-9|NA|TRBJ1-1|NA
CASSHPGGAEAFF
TGTGCCAGCAGCCACCCTGGGGGGGCTGAAGCTTTCTTT
>TRBV29-1|TRBD2|TRBJ2-1|NA
CSTGQREISYNEQFF
TGCAGCACCGGCCAGCGGGAGATCTCCTACAATGAGCAGTTCTTC
>TRBV11-3|NA|TRBJ1-1|NA
CASSLGQGTEAFF
TGTGCCAGCAGCCTTGGGCAGGGCACTGAAGCTTTCTTT
>TRBV6-5|NA|TRBJ2-7|NA
CASSAGTVYEQYF
TGTGCCAGCAGCGCGGGGACCGTTTACGAGCAGTACTTC
>TRBV18|NA|TRBJ1-6|NA
CASSPPTAGNNSPLHF
TGTGCCAGCTCACCACCCACGGCAGGCAATAATTCACCCCTCCACTTT
>TRBV2|TRBD2|TRBJ2-7|NA
CASSEALAAGSYEQYF
TGTGCCAGCAGTGAAGCGCTTGCAGCGGGAAGCTACGAGCAGTACTTC
>TRBV9|NA|TRBJ1-3|NA
CASSPRDNSGNTIYF
TGTGCCAGCAGCCCTCGGGACAACTCTGGAAACACCATATATTTT
>TRBV5-1|TRBD1|TRBJ1-3|NA
CASRGTGAGNTIYF
TGCGCCAGCAGGGGAACAGGGGCTGGAAACACCATATATTTT
>TRBV6-5|TRBD1|TRBJ1-2|NA
CASSYSRQGPGGYTF
TGTGCCAGCAGTTACTCCCGACAGGGACCCGGTGGCTACACCTTC
>TRBV4-1|TRBD2|TRBJ2-5|NA
CASSQEEWAGGETQYF
TGCGCCAGCAGCCAAGAAGAGTGGGCGGGAGGGGAGACCCAGTACTTC
>TRBV6-5|TRBD2|TRBJ2-1|NA
CASNPGGALYNEQFF
TGTGCCAGCAATCCGGGGGGAGCTTTGTACAATGAGCAGTTCTTC
>TRBV19|NA|TRBJ1-5|NA
CASSIGGGGAPQHF
TGTGCCAGTAGTATTGGCGGGGGCGGGGCCCCCCAGCATTTT
>TRBV5-4|TRBD1|TRBJ2-7|NA
CASLQGSREQYF
TGTGCCAGCCTACAGGGGAGTCGCGAGCAGTACTTC
>TRBV24-1|NA|TRBJ2-3|NA
CATSDSPSGATQYF
TGTGCCACCAGTGATTCTCCCAGCGGCGCTACGCAGTATTTT
>TRBV9|TRBD1|TRBJ1-6|NA
CASSGGDRGTSYNSPLHF
TGTGCCAGCAGCGGGGGGGACAGGGGTACCTCCTATAATTCACCCCTCCACTTT
>TRBV12-3/TRBV12-4|NA|TRBJ1-1|NA
CASSAQGWTEAFF
TGTGCCAGCAGTGCACAGGGTTGGACTGAAGCTTTCTTT
>TRBV24-1|TRBD2|TRBJ2-1|NA
CATSDPGTSGRGSYNEQFF
TGTGCCACCAGTGATCCCGGGACTAGCGGGAGAGGCTCCTACAATGAGCAGTTCTTC
>TRBV5-6|NA|TRBJ2-3|NA
CASSLGGPTITQYF
TGTGCCAGCAGCTTGGGCGGGCCCACAATTACGCAGTATTTT
>TRBV30|NA|TRBJ1-6|NA
CAWRGLRNSPLHF
TGTGCCTGGCGGGGACTTAGAAATTCACCCCTCCACTTT
>TRBV10-3|NA|TRBJ1-5|NA
CAISAGVNSNQPQHF
TGTGCCATCAGTGCAGGGGTAAATAGCAATCAGCCCCAGCATTTT
>TRBV6-6|NA|TRBJ2-3|NA
CASSSNRAGTDTQYF
TGTGCCAGCAGCTCAAACAGGGCGGGCACAGATACGCAGTATTTT
>TRBV24-1|NA|TRBJ1-2|NA
CATSDFSGYGYTF
TGTGCCACCAGTGATTTTTCCGGGTATGGCTACACCTTC
>TRBV24-1|TRBD1|TRBJ1-5|NA
CATSGTGRVDQPQHF
TGTGCCACCAGCGGGACAGGGAGAGTGGATCAGCCCCAGCATTTT
>TRBV27|NA|TRBJ1-5|few
CASSLAPGEAGNQPQHF
TGTGCCAGCAGTTTAGCCCCGGGGGAGGCGGGCAATCAGCCCCAGCATTTT
>TRBV30|NA|TRBJ1-4|NA
CAWTRGHGEKLFF
TGTGCCTGGACCAGGGGACATGGTGAAAAACTGTTTTTT